One sample yielded the 18 T cell receptor beta chains listed below, sequenced in a study of PD-1 and CTLA-4 blockade in melanoma. Repertoires were generated with immunoSEQ multiplex PCR, while TCRdb's copy carries only in-frame clones and drops some. The table has about 31,000 clones, approximately 89% seen once. Material: CD8+ T cells from peripheral blood, obtained from a patient given anti-PD-1 treatment. These TCRs come from a human donor with melanoma.

A few counts support this clone. The rearrangement links TRBV9 to TRBJ1-5; D is undetermined. Germline CDR1 reads SGDLS; CDR2 reads YYNGEE. Between the trimmed V and J ends, which lost 2 bases and 3 bases, there was a span of 9 bases. This CDR3 is built from 14 residues. This chain's CDR3 is CASSVGQVNQPQHF. The DNA for the CDR3 is TGTGCCAGCAGCGTTGGGCAGGTCAATCAGCCCCAGCATTTT.

V gene TRBV18 combines with J gene TRBJ2-5; 11 positions match TRBD1. After removal of 4 bases from V and 2 bases from J, the junction contained 6 bases not matched to a gene. Germline-derived CDR1 and CDR2 are KGHSH and LQKENI. The CDR3 is 16 amino acids. CDR3: CASSRPWDRGQETQYF. Written as DNA, the CDR3 is TGTGCCAGCTCACGTCCATGGGACAGGGGGCAAGAGACCCAGTACTTC.

The chain's CDR3 is CARTGETNYGYTF. The CDR3 region has the DNA TGTGCCAGGACAGGGGAGACTAACTATGGCTACACCTTC. J is TRBJ1-2 and V is TRBV12-2; the listed D gene, TRBD1, was not tested against the DNA. TRBV12-2 is described as a pseudogene. This CDR3 is 13 amino acids long.

The gene calls are TRBV6-4 and TRBJ2-1, with a weak D call TRBD1 (5 bases). Germline CDR1 MRHNA, CDR2 SNTAGT. The length of the CDR3 is 16 residues. Deletions cut 4 bases from V and 4 bases from J, with 17 bases between. In DNA form, the CDR3 reads TGTGCCAGCAGTGTCGGGCCTCAGGGCTTTTACAATGAGCAGTTCTTC. Translation: CASSVGPQGFYNEQFF.

The chain is built from TRBV25-1 and TRBJ1-6; D might be TRBD1 (6 bases). The V and J ends lost 6 bases and 6 bases respectively, with 15 bases between them. The CDR3 consists of 15 residues. Germline-derived CDR1 and CDR2 are MGHDK and SYGVNS. The CDR3 is CASSRDTNLNSPLHF. DNA for the CDR3: TGTGCCAGCAGCCGGGACACCAACCTTAATTCACCCCTCCACTTT.

The chain recombines TRBV24-1 with TRBJ1-5, with D perhaps matching TRBD1 (6 bases). The CDR3 extends over 14 amino acids. Germline values: CDR1 KGHDR, CDR2 SFDVKD. The germline V and J ends were trimmed by 9 bases and 2 bases, with 13 bases remaining between them. CDR3 region: CATAEGGGNQPQHF. DNA of the CDR3: TGTGCCACCGCGGAGGGGGGCGGCAATCAGCCCCAGCATTTT.

The chain couples TRBV11-2 to TRBJ2-2, with unresolved D. Germline V gives CDR1 SGHAT, CDR2 FQNNGV. V gave up 3 bases and J gave up 7 bases, with 6 bases separating them. The CDR3 totals 12 residues. CDR3 nucleotides: TGTGCCAGCAGCTTCAGTGGCGGGGAGCTGTTTTTT. It translates to CASSFSGGELFF.

V usage is TRBV24-1 and J usage is TRBJ2-7; D is possibly TRBD2 (6 bases). Trimming stripped 3 bases from V and 0 bases from J, with 8 bases between. The CDR3 runs 14 residues. The V gene's germline CDR1 is KGHDR and CDR2 SFDVKD. CDR3 bases: TGTGCCACCAGTGATCGGGGGAGCTCCTACGAGCAGTACTTC. Encoded protein: CATSDRGSSYEQYF.

The gene calls are TRBV2 and TRBJ2-2; the D gene could be TRBD1 or TRBD2 (5 bases each). Germline V CDR1 and CDR2: SNHLY, FYNNEI. Trimming took 8 bases from V and 4 from J, leaving 14 bases between them. CDR3 length: 14 amino acids. The CDR3 reads CASGETALTGELFF. CDR3 in DNA: TGTGCCAGCGGGGAGACAGCCCTCACCGGGGAGCTGTTTTTT.

The rearrangement links TRBV7-9 to TRBJ2-7; 8 nucleotides line up with TRBD1. With V trimmed by 6 bases and J by 4 bases, 8 bases remained unmatched. The CDR3 covers 14 residues. Germline lookup yields CDR1 SEHNR and CDR2 FQNEAQ (reference sequence). The CDR3 protein is CASRRPGQAYEQYF. The CDR3, as DNA: TGTGCCAGCAGACGGCCGGGACAGGCATACGAGCAGTACTTC. The full variable domain, with the rest looked up from reference TRBV7-9 and TRBJ2-7, is DTGVSQNPRHKITKRGQNVTFRCDPISEHNRLYWYRQTLGQGPEFLTYFQNEAQLEKSRLLSDRFSAERPKGSFSTLEIQRTEQGDSAMYLCASRRPGQAYEQYFGPGTRLTVT.

This clone has only one observation. V and J are TRBV6-2 or TRBV6-3 and TRBJ2-7; TRBD2 aligns across 10 bases. Germline V gene data show CDR1 as MNHEY and CDR2 as SVGEGT. The CDR3 is 19 residues long. Trimming at V came to 0 bases and at J to 4 bases, leaving 15 bases not matched to a gene. In DNA, the CDR3 is TGTGCCAGCAGTTACTCCAGTACTAGCGGGATTTCGAGTGGTTACGAGCAGTACTTC. Translation gives CASSYSSTSGISSGYEQYF.

The rearrangement uses TRBV11-1 and TRBJ2-1, with 10 positions matching TRBD2. Trimming at V came to 7 bases and at J to 7 bases, leaving 13 bases not matched to a gene. Germline V gene lookup returns CDR1 SGHAT and CDR2 FQDESV (reference sequence). This CDR3 has 16 residues. The CDR3 DNA follows: TGTGCCAGCACCCAACGCTGGACTAGCGGAGGGAATGAGCAGTTCTTC. Translation: CASTQRWTSGGNEQFF.

In this sample, this clone turned up once. The rearrangement links TRBV18 to TRBJ2-7, with D possibly matching TRBD2 (6 bases). CDR1 and CDR2 from the germline V gene are KGHSH and LQKENI. The V and J ends lost 5 bases and 1 base respectively, with 9 bases between them. The CDR3 sequence is 13 residues long. CDR3 coding DNA: TGTGCCAGCTCAGGGAGCGGGTCCTACGAGCAGTACTTC. This sequence encodes CASSGSGSYEQYF.

The chain joins TRBV15 to TRBJ1-5, with unresolved D. V shed 1 base and J shed 6 bases, with 10 bases lying between them. The CDR3 spans 14 residues. Per the germline V gene, CDR1 is LNHNV and CDR2 is YYDKDF (reference sequence). Here the CDR3 DNA reads TGTGCCACCAGCAGAGGGGTGGAGGGTCAGCCCCAGCATTTT. Translating it yields CATSRGVEGQPQHF.

V usage is TRBV5-1 and J usage is TRBJ2-3; TRBD2 agrees at 9 bases. This CDR3 is 16 amino acids long. Germline CDR1 SGHRS, CDR2 YFSETQ. V shed 3 bases, J shed 0 bases, and the junction held 5 bases outside the gene matches. The CDR3 bases are TGCGCCAGCAGCTCAATAGCGGGGGCTAGCACAGATACGCAGTATTTT. Protein: CASSSIAGASTDTQYF.

This clone was detected a few times. V gene TRBV19 combines with J gene TRBJ2-1; D might be TRBD1 or TRBD2, each matching 5 bases. Germline CDR1 LNHDA, CDR2 SQIVND (reference sequence). The CDR3 contains 16 residues. Trimming pared 6 bases from V and 7 bases from J, leaving 22 bases between. CDR3: CASSSPEVVGPNEQFF. CDR3 DNA sequence: TGTGCCAGTAGCTCCCCCGAGGTCGTGGGACCGAATGAGCAGTTCTTC.

The CDR3 coding sequence is TGTGCCTGGGCTAATGGGGATGAAAAACTGTTTTTT. Protein: CAWANGDEKLFF. The chain joins TRBV30 to TRBJ1-4; no reliable D call. V lost 5 bases and J lost 6, with 10 bases in between. The CDR3 is made up of 12 amino acids. Germline CDR1 is GTSNPN and CDR2 is SVGIG (reference sequence).

The V call is TRBV7-9, the J call TRBJ2-5, with D perhaps TRBD1 or TRBD2 (6 bases each). This CDR3 contains 15 residues. V lost 5 bases and J 5 bases, leaving 18 bases between the germline ends. The germline gives CDR1 SEHNR, CDR2 FQNEAQ (reference sequence). The CDR3 bases are TGTGCCAGCAGCCCGGACCTTCGAGGGGGGGAGACCCAGTACTTC. Its translation: CASSPDLRGGETQYF.